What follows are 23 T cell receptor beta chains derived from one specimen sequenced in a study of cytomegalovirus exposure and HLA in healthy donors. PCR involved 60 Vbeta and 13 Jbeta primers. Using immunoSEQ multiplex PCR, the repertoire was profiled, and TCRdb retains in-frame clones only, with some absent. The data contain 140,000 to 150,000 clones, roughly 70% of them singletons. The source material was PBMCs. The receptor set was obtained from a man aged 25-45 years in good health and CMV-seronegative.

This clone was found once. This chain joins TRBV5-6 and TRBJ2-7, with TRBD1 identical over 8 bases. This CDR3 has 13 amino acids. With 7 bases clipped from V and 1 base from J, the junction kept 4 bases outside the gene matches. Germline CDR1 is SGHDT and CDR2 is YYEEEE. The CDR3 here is CASSQGGSYEQYF. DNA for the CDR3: TGTGCCAGCTCACAGGGGGGTTCCTACGAGCAGTACTTC.

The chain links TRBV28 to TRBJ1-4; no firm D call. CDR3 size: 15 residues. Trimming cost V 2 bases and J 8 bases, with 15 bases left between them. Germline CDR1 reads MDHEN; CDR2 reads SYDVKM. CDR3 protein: CASSLRGSLGEKLFF. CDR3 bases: TGTGCCAGCAGTTTACGAGGGTCTTTAGGGGAAAAACTGTTTTTT.

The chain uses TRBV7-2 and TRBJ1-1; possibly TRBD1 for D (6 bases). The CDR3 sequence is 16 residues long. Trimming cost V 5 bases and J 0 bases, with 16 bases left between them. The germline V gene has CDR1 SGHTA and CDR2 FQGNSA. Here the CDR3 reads CASSHWTEPMNTEAFF. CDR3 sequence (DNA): TGTGCCAGCAGCCATTGGACAGAACCAATGAACACTGAAGCTTTCTTT. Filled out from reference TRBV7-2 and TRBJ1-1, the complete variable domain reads GAGVSQSPSNKVTEKGKDVELRCDPISGHTALYWYRQSLGQGLEFLIYFQGNSAPDKSGLPSDRFSAERTGGSVSTLTIQRTQQEDSAVYLCASSHWTEPMNTEAFFGQGTRLTVV.

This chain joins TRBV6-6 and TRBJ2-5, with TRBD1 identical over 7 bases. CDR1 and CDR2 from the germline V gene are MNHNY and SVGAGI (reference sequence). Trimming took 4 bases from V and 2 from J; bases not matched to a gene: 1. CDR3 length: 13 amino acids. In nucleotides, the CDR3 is TGTGCCAGCAGTTGGGGACAGCAAGAGACCCAGTACTTC. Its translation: CASSWGQQETQYF.

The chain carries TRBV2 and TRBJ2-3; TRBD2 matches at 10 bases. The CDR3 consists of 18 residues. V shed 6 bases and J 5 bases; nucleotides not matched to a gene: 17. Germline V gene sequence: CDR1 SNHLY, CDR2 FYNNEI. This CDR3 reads CASRPQRGGPDRGDTQYF. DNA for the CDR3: TGTGCCAGCAGACCCCAGCGGGGGGGACCCGATCGGGGAGATACGCAGTATTTT.

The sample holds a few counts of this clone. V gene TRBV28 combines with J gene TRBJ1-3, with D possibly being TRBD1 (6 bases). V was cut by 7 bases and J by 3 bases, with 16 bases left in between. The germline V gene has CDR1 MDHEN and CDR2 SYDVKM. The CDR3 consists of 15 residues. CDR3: CASTLRQGFGNTIYF. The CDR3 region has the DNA TGTGCCAGCACCTTGCGGCAGGGGTTTGGAAACACCATATATTTT.

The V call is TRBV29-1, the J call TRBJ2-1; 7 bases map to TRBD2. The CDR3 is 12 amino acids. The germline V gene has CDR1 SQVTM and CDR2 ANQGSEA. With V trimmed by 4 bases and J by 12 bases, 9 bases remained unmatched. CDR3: CSVVPTSRRQFF. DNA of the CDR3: TGCAGCGTTGTACCGACTAGCAGGCGGCAGTTCTTC.

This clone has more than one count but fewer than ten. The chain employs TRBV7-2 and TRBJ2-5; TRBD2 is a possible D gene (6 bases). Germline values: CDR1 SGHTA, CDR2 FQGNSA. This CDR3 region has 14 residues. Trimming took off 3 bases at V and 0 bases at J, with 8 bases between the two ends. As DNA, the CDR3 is TGTGCCAGCAGCTTTCGGGGGTACCAAGAGACCCAGTACTTC. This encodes CASSFRGYQETQYF.

The CDR3 protein is CASSVASSSNYGYTF. The CDR3 DNA reads TGTGCCAGCAGCGTAGCCTCGAGTAGTAACTATGGCTACACCTTC. The V and J genes are TRBV9 and TRBJ1-2; no clear D. This CDR3 has 15 residues. V was clipped by 0 bases and J by 1 base, with 10 bases between them. Germline V lookup: CDR1 SGDLS, CDR2 YYNGEE. The full variable domain, its missing parts supplied by reference TRBV9 and TRBJ1-2, is DSGVTQTPKHLITATGQRVTLRCSPRSGDLSVYWYQQSLDQGLQFLIQYYNGEERAKGNILERFSAQQFPDLHSELNLSSLELGDSALYFCASSVASSSNYGYTFGSGTRLTVV.

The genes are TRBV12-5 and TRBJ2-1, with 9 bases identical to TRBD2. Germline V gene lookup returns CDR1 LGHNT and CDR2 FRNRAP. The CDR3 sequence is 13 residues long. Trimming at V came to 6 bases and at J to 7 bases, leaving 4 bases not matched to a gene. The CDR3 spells CASGPSGANEQFF. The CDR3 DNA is TGTGCTAGTGGCCCTAGCGGGGCGAATGAGCAGTTCTTC.

The CDR3 coding sequence is TGTGCCAGCTCACCTCCTAGCGGGGTGTCAGATGAGCAGTTCTTC. Translated: CASSPPSGVSDEQFF. The chain has TRBV18 and TRBJ2-1, with TRBD2 identical over 9 bases. V shed 3 bases, J shed 8 bases, and the junction held 8 bases outside the gene matches. Germline loops: CDR1 KGHSH, CDR2 LQKENI. The CDR3 runs to 15 residues.

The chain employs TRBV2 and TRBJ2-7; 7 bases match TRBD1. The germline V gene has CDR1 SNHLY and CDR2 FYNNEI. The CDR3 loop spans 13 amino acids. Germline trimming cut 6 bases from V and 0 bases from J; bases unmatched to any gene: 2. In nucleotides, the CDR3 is TGTGCCAGCAGCTGGACAGGCTCCTACGAGCAGTACTTC. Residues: CASSWTGSYEQYF.

CDR3: CASSTPPSGGGTEAFF. CDR3 bases: TGTGCCAGTAGTACCCCCCCGAGCGGGGGCGGGACTGAAGCTTTCTTT. The chain is built from TRBV19 and TRBJ1-1, with D possibly TRBD1 on 6 matching bases. The germline V gene has CDR1 LNHDA and CDR2 SQIVND (reference sequence). The V end was cut by 4 bases, the J end by 5 bases, with 20 bases between. The CDR3 extends over 16 amino acids.

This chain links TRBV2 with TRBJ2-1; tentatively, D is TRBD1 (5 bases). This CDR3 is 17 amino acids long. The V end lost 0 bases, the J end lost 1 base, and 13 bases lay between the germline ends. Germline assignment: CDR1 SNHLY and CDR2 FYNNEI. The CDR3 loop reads CASSEAGTGSSYNEQFF. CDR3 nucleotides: TGTGCCAGCAGTGAAGCAGGTACAGGATCTTCCTACAATGAGCAGTTCTTC.

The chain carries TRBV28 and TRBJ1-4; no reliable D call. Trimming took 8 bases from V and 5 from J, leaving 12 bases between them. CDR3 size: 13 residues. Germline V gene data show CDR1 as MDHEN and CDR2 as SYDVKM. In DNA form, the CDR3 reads TGTGCCAGCCGAGAGGGTCGGAATGAAAAACTGTTTTTT. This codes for CASREGRNEKLFF.

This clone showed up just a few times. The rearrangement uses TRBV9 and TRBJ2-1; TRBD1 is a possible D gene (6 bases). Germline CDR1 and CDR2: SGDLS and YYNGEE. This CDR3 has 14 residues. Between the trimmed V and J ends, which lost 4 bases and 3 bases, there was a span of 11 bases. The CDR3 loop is CASSPQGNYNEQFF. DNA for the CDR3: TGTGCCAGCAGCCCTCAGGGGAACTACAATGAGCAGTTCTTC. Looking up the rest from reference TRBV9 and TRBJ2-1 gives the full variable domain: DSGVTQTPKHLITATGQRVTLRCSPRSGDLSVYWYQQSLDQGLQFLIQYYNGEERAKGNILERFSAQQFPDLHSELNLSSLELGDSALYFCASSPQGNYNEQFFGPGTRLTVL.

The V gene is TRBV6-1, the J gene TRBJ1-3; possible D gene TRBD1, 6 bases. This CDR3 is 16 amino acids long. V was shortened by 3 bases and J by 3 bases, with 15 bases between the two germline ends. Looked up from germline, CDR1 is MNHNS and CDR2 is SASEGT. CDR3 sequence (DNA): TGTGCCAGCAGTGACGAGGGGGGGCCTAGTGGAAACACCATATATTTT. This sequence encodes CASSDEGGPSGNTIYF.

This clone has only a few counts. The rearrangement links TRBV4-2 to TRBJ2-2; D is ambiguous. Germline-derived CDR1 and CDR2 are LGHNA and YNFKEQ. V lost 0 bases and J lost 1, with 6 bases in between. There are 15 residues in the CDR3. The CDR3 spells CASSQDAGNTGELFF. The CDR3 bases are TGTGCCAGCAGCCAAGATGCAGGGAACACCGGGGAGCTGTTTTTT.

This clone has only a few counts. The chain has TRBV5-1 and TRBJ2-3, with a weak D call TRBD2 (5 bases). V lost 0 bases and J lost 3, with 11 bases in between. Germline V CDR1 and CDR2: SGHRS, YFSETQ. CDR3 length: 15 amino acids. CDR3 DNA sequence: TGCGCCAGCAGCTTGGTGGCTAGCTTAACAGATACGCAGTATTTT. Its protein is CASSLVASLTDTQYF. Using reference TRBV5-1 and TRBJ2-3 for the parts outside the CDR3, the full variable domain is KAGVTQTPRYLIKTRGQQVTLSCSPISGHRSVSWYQQTPGQGLQFLFEYFSETQRNKGNFPGRFSGRQFSNSRSEMNVSTLELGDSALYLCASSLVASLTDTQYFGPGTRLTVL.

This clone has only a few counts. The CDR3 loop reads CASSFSGGTDTQYF. The CDR3 region has the DNA TGTGCCAGCAGCTTCAGCGGGGGGACAGATACGCAGTATTTT. V gene TRBV7-2 combines with J gene TRBJ2-3; 9 nucleotides match TRBD2. The V segment lost 3 bases and the J segment 3 bases; nucleotides outside the gene matches: 1. The CDR3 is 14 residues long. CDR1 and CDR2 from the germline V gene are SGHTA and FQGNSA.

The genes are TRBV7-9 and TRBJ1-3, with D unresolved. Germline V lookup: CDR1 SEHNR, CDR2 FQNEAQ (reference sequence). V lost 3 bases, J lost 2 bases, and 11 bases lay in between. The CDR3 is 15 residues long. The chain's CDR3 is CASSFVQHPGNTIYF. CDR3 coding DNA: TGTGCCAGCAGCTTCGTACAGCACCCTGGAAACACCATATATTTT. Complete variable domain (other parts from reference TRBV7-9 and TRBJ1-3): DTGVSQNPRHKITKRGQNVTFRCDPISEHNRLYWYRQTLGQGPEFLTYFQNEAQLEKSRLLSDRFSAERPKGSFSTLEIQRTEQGDSAMYLCASSFVQHPGNTIYFGEGSWLTVV.

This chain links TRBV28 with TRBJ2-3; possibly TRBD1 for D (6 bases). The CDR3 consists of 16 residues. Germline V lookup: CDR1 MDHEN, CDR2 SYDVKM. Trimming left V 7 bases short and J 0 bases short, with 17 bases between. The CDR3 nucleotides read TGTGCCAGCATCCCCATCGGGACACAAAGCACAGATACGCAGTATTTT. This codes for CASIPIGTQSTDTQYF.

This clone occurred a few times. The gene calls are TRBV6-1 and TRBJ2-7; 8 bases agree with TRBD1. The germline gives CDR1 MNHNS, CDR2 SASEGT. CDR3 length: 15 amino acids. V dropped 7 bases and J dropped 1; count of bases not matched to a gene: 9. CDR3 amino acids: CASMGQGARSYEQYF. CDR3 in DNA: TGTGCCAGCATGGGGCAGGGGGCCCGATCCTACGAGCAGTACTTC.